The 4 T cell receptor beta chains below were found in one sample sequenced in a study of control samples from healthy donors and cancer patients. TCRdb's copy holds only in-frame clones and misses some; the assay was immunoSEQ multiplex PCR. The repertoire has 120,000 or so clones, over 75% of them found once; the top ten carry over 2.5%. Sequencing was done on a sample of blood. These receptors were collected from a man in his 60s in good health.

V is TRBV20-1 and J is TRBJ1-2; possible D gene TRBD1, 5 bases. The CDR3 extends over 11 amino acids. Germline V gene sequence: CDR1 DFQATT, CDR2 SNEGSKA (reference sequence). Trimming took off 2 bases at V and 6 bases at J, with 7 bases between the two ends. This CDR3 is CSARRGDGYTF. In nucleotides, the CDR3 is TGCAGTGCTAGACGAGGGGATGGCTACACCTTC.

The V and J genes are TRBV28 and TRBJ2-4; tentatively, D is TRBD2 (7 bases). This CDR3 has 14 residues. Per the germline V gene, CDR1 is MDHEN and CDR2 is SYDVKM. Trimming took off 8 bases at V and 8 bases at J, with 19 bases between the two ends. The CDR3 region is CASRRGGAADIQYF. CDR3 DNA sequence: TGTGCCAGCCGCCGAGGGGGGGCCGCGGACATTCAGTACTTC.

The chain is built from TRBV6-5 and TRBJ1-3; D might be TRBD1 (6 bases). Germline V gives CDR1 MNHEY, CDR2 SVGAGI. CDR3 length: 14 amino acids. The germline V and J ends were trimmed by 2 bases and 2 bases, with 7 bases remaining between them. As DNA, the CDR3 is TGTGCCAGCAGTTACAGGGGGACTGGAAACACCATATATTTT. It yields the protein CASSYRGTGNTIYF.

V gene TRBV7-9 combines with J gene TRBJ2-2; D tentatively fits TRBD1 or TRBD2 (6 bases each). Per the germline V gene, CDR1 is SEHNR and CDR2 is FQNEAQ (reference sequence). This CDR3 has 15 amino acids. V lost 4 bases and J 2 bases, leaving 11 bases between the germline ends. The CDR3 reads CASSSRGPNTGELFF. The DNA of the CDR3 is TGTGCCAGCAGCTCTCGGGGGCCAAACACCGGGGAGCTGTTTTTT.